This TCR beta chain was sequenced in a study of cytomegalovirus exposure and HLA in healthy donors. PCR was performed using 60 Vbeta and 13 Jbeta primers. Clones were sequenced by immunoSEQ multiplex PCR, and TCRdb holds only the in-frame ones, with some missing. This table has fewer than 85,000 clones, 72% appearing once. After removal of 4 bases from V and 6 bases from J, the junction contained 12 bases not matched to a gene. Germline lookup yields CDR1 MNHEY and CDR2 SVGAGI. The CDR3 has 15 residues. Sequencing input: PBMCs. The receptor comes from a woman aged 35 to 49 in good health and CMV-seropositive. V and J are TRBV6-5 and TRBJ2-7; 7 nucleotides align to TRBD1. The CDR3 loop is CASSWDTTTGAEQYF. DNA for the CDR3: TGTGCCAGCAGTTGGGACACCACAACAGGGGCCGAGCAGTACTTC.